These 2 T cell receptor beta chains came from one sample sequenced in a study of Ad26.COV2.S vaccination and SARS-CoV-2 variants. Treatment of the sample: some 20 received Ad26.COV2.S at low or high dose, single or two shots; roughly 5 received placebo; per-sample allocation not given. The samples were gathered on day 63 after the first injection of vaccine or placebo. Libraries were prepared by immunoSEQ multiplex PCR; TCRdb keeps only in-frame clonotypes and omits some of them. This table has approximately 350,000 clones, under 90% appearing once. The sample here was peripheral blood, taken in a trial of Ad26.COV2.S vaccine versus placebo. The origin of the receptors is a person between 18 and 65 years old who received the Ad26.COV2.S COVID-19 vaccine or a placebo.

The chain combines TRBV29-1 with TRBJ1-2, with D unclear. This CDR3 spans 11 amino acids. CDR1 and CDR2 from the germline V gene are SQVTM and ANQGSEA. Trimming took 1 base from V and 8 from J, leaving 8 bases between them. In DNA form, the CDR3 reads TGCAGCGTTGAAGGCCCGAGGGGCTACACCTTC. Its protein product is CSVEGPRGYTF.

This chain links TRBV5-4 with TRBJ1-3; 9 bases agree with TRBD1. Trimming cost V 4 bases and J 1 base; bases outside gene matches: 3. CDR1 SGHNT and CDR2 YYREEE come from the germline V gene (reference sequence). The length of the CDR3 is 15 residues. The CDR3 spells CASSMDRGSGNTIYF. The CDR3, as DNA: TGTGCCAGCAGCATGGACAGGGGTTCTGGAAACACCATATATTTT.